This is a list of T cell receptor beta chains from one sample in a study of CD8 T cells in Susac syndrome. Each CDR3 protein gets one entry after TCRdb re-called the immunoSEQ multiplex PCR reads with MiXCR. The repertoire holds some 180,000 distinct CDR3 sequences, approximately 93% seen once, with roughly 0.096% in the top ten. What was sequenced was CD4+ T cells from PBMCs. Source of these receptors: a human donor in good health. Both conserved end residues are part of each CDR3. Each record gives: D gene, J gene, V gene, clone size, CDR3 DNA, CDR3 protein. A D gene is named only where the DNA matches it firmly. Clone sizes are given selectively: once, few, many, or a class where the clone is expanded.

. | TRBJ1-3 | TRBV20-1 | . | TGCAGTGCGCACAAACCCTCTGGAAACACCATATATTTT | CSAHKPSGNTIYF
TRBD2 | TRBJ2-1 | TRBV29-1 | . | TGCAGCGTTGGCGGGACTAGCTCCGGGAACAATGAGCAGTTCTTC | CSVGGTSSGNNEQFF
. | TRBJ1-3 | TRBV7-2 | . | TGTGCCAGCAGCTTACAGGGGACCCCTGGAAACACCATATATTTT | CASSLQGTPGNTIYF
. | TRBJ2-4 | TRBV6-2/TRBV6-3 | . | TGTGCCAGCAGTTTTGACCGAGAAGGGGCCAAAAACATTCAGTACTTC | CASSFDREGAKNIQYF
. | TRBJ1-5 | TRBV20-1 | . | TGCAGTGCTAGAGCCCCTACTGGGATAAGCAATCAGCCCCAGCATTTT | CSARAPTGISNQPQHF
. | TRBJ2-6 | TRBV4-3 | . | TGCGCCAGCAGCCAAGACGGGAGCGGGGCCAACGTCCTGACTTTC | CASSQDGSGANVLTF
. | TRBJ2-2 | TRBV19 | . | TGTGCCAGTAGTATACGGAGGACAGGCGGGGTGGACGGGGAGCTGTTTTTT | CASSIRRTGGVDGELFF
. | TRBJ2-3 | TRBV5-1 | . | TGCGCCAGCAGCTTGCGCGGGGTGAGCAGGGATACGCAGTATTTT | CASSLRGVSRDTQYF
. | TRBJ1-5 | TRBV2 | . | TGTGCCAGCACGACAGATGGTCAGCCCCAGCATTTT | CASTTDGQPQHF
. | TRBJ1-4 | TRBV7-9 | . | TGTGCCAGCAGCGGAGGCAGGGGTGGGGAAAAACTGTTTTTT | CASSGGRGGEKLFF
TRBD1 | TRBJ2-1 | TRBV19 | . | TGTGCCAGTAGTCTCCCCCAGGGGGCGAGGGTTGAGCAGTTCTTC | CASSLPQGARVEQFF
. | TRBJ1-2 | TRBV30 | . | TGTGCCTGGATCGGTAGGGTTGGCTACACCTTC | CAWIGRVGYTF
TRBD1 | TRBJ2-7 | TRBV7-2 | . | TGTGCCAGCAGCTCACGGACAGGGCGGTACGAGCAGTACTTC | CASSSRTGRYEQYF
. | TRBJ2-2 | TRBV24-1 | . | TGTGCCACCAGTGATTTGCCGGGACCACAGGGCGGGGAGCTGTTTTTT | CATSDLPGPQGGELFF
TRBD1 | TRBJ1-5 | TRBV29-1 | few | TGCAGCGTTGGACAGGGAAATCAGCCCCAGCATTTT | CSVGQGNQPQHF
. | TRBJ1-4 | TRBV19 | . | TGTGCCAGTAGTACCTCCGGCGCAGGGAATGAAAAACTGTTTTTT | CASSTSGAGNEKLFF
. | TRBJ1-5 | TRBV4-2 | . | TGTGCCAGCAGCCAAGATGGAGGACCCCAGCATTTT | CASSQDGGPQHF
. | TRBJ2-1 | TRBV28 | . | TGTGCCAGCGACGTCAGTACCGGAAAACCAAGGAACAATGAGCAGTTCTTC | CASDVSTGKPRNNEQFF
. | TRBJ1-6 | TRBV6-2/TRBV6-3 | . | TGTGCCAGCAGTGATCCCGCTTCCACGGGTTCACCCCTCCACTTT | CASSDPASTGSPLHF
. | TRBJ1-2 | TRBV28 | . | TGTGCCAGCAGTTTGGCGGATTCTGGCTACACCTTC | CASSLADSGYTF
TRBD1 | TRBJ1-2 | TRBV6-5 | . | TGTGCCAGCAGTTACGTGTGGATGGGACAGGGATACGATGGCTACACCTTC | CASSYVWMGQGYDGYTF
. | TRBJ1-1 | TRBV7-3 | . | TGTGCCAGCAGCTTATGGGGAGATAACACTGAAGCTTTCTTT | CASSLWGDNTEAFF
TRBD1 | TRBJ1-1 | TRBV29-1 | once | TGCAGCGTTGTCAGGGACAGGGAGACTGAAGCTTTCTTT | CSVVRDRETEAFF
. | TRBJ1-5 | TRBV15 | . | TGTGCCACCAGCAGGGGTGGGAATCAGCCCCAGCATTTT | CATSRGGNQPQHF
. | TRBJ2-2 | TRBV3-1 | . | TGTGCCAGCAGCCCAGTCGGGGTCACCGGGGAGCTGTTTTTT | CASSPVGVTGELFF
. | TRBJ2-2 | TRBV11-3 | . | TGTGCCAGCAGCCCCGGGCCAACGATCAGCGGGAACACCGGGGAGCTGTTTTTT | CASSPGPTISGNTGELFF
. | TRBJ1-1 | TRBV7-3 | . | TGTGCCAGCAGCTTACCGCCAGGAATGAACACTGAAGCTTTCTTT | CASSLPPGMNTEAFF
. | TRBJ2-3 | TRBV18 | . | TGTGCCAGCTCACCACGGACAGCACGGGGCACAGATACGCAGTATTTT | CASSPRTARGTDTQYF
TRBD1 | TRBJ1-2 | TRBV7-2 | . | TGTGCCAGCAGCACCAGGGGGTTCTATGGCTACACCTTC | CASSTRGFYGYTF
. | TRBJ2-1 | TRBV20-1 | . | TGCAGTGCCCCTCGGGGCAGCAACTACAATGAGCAGTTCTTC | CSAPRGSNYNEQFF
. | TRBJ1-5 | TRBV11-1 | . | TGTGCCAGCAGCTGTAGGTTCCCTAATCAGCCCCAGCATTTT | CASSCRFPNQPQHF
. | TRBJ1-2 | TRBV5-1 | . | TGCGCCAGCAGCACGGAGGGGGGTAACTATGGCTACACCTTC | CASSTEGGNYGYTF
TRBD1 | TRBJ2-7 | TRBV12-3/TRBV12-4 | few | TGTGCCAGCAGTTTAGGGCAGGGGGTCCACGAGCAGTACTTC | CASSLGQGVHEQYF
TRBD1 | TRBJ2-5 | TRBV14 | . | TGTGCCAGCAGCCTCAATCCGGGACAGGGGGGGGAGACCCAGTACTTC | CASSLNPGQGGETQYF